A single T cell receptor (beta chain) is shown here with its context. Its antigen is as yet unknown. The data were obtained in a study of T cells in Graves' hyperthyroidism and ophthalmopathy. Broader study findings: A median around six months before onset, the model predicted ophthalmopathy.

From approximately 9.3 ml of fresh peripheral blood, PBMCs were isolated. The germline V and J ends were trimmed by 6 bases and 1 base, with 12 bases remaining between them. CDR1 MNHEY and CDR2 SVGEGT come from the germline V gene. CDR3 length: 14 amino acids. There were TCR beta CDR3 regions amplified from RNA transcripts. The TCR CDR3 first-round RT-PCR relied on the HTBI primer set. Each CDR3 protein gets one entry after TCRdb re-called the multiplex PCR reads with MiXCR. This sample carries about 380,000 distinct CDR3 sequences, less than 20% of them seen once, and the ten largest clones take 40%.

Sequencing used blood. The receptor was derived from a man aged 18 to 35 with Graves' ophthalmopathy. The V and J genes are TRBV6-2 or TRBV6-3 and TRBJ1-1; TRBD1 might be the D (6 bases). DNA of the CDR3: TGTGCCAGCAGACGGGGGACACAGAACACTGAAGCTTTCTTT. As protein: CASRRGTQNTEAFF.